This T cell receptor beta chain is from a study of blood T cell repertoires in COVID-19. The wider study: The study drew acute and convalescent COVID-19 samples from the United States, Italy and Spain. Nucleic acid was either cDNA or gDNA, and it came from T cells, B-cell-depleted T cells, or PBMCs.

Methods used by the authors: By means of reference gene primer amplification, nucleated cell counts were estimated. Produced via immunoSEQ multiplex PCR; TCRdb's table is partial and in-frame only. V and J calls and clone size follow that table, whereas D and trimming were derived from the DNA. The sample carries 100,000 or so clones, 90% to 95% recorded once. V lost 2 bases to trimming and J lost 1 base, with 8 bases between them. CDR3 length equals 15 residues. Per the germline V gene, CDR1 is MNHEY and CDR2 is SVGAGI. The receptor's source is a man over 45 with acute or convalescent COVID-19. The rearrangement joins TRBV6-5 to TRBJ2-2; maybe TRBD2 (5 bases). The source material was peripheral blood. DNA for the CDR3: TGTGCCAGCAGTTACCTGGCGGGGAACACCGGGGAGCTGTTTTTT. Amino acid sequence: CASSYLAGNTGELFF.